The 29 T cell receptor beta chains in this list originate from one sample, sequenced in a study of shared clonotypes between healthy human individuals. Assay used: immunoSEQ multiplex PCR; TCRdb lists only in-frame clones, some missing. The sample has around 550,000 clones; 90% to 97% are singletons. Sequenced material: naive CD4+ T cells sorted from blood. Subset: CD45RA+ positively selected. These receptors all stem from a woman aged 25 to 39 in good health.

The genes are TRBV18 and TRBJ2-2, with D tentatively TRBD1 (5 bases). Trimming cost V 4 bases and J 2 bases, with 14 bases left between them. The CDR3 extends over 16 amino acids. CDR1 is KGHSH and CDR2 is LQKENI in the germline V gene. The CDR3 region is CASSLAVTVNTGELFF. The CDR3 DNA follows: TGTGCCAGCTCACTCGCGGTGACAGTTAACACCGGGGAGCTGTTTTTT. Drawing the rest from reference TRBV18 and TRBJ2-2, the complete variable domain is NAGVMQNPRHLVRRRGQEARLRCSPMKGHSHVYWYRQLPEEGLKFMVYLQKENIIDESGMPKERFSAEFPKEGPSILRIQQVVRGDSAAYFCASSLAVTVNTGELFFGEGSRLTVL.

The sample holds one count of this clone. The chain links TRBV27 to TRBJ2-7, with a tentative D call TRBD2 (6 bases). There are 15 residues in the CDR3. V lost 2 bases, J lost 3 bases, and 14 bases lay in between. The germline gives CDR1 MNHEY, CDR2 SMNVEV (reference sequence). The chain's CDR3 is CASSLGKTRGYEQYF. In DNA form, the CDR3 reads TGTGCCAGCAGTTTAGGAAAGACTAGAGGCTACGAGCAGTACTTC.

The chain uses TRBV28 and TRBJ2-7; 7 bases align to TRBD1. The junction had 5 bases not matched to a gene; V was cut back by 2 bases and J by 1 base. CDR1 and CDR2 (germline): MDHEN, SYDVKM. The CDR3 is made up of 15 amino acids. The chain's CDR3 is CASSLPGTASYEQYF. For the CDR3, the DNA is TGTGCCAGCAGTTTACCCGGGACAGCATCCTACGAGCAGTACTTC.

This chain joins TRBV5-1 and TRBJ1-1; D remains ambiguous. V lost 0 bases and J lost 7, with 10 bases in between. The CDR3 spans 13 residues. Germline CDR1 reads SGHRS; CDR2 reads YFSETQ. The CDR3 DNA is TGCGCCAGCAGCTTGGTTTCGGCAGTTGAAGCTTTCTTT. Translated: CASSLVSAVEAFF.

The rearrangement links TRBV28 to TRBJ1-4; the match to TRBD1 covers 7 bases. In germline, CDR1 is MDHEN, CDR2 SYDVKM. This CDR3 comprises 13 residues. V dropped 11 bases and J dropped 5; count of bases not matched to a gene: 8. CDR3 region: CAGRRGRNEKLFF. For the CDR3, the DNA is TGTGCCGGGCGGAGGGGGCGGAATGAAAAACTGTTTTTT.

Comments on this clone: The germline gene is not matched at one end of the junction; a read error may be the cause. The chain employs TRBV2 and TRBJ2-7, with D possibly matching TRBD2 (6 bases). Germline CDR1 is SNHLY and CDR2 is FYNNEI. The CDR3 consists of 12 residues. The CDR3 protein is CAIQRESGDMNF. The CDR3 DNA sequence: TGTGCCATCCAGAGGGAATCGGGAGACATGAACTTC.

Written as DNA, the CDR3 is TGTGCCAGCAGTAGACAGGGAACCCACGAGCAGTACTTC. It yields the protein CASSRQGTHEQYF. The chain combines TRBV2 with TRBJ2-5; 7 positions agree with TRBD1. The J call is in doubt because the DNA end fits TRBJ2-7 better. CDR1 SNHLY and CDR2 FYNNEI come from the germline V gene. There are 13 residues in the CDR3.

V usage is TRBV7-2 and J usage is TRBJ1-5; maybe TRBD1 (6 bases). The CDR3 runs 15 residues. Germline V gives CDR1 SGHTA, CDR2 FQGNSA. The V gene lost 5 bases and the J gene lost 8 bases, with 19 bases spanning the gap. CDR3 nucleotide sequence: TGTGCCAGCAGCAAGAGTGGGGGGCTAGGGGAGCCCCAGCATTTT. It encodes CASSKSGGLGEPQHF. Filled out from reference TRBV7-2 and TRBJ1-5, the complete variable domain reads GAGVSQSPSNKVTEKGKDVELRCDPISGHTALYWYRQSLGQGLEFLIYFQGNSAPDKSGLPSDRFSAERTGGSVSTLTIQRTQQEDSAVYLCASSKSGGLGEPQHFGDGTRLSIL.

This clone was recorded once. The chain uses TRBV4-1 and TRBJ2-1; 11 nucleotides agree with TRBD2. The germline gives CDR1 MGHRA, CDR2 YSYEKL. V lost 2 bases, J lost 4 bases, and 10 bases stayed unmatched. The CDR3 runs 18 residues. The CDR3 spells CASSQPGGGTSGYNEQFF. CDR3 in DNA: TGCGCCAGCAGCCAACCAGGCGGCGGGACTAGCGGTTACAATGAGCAGTTCTTC.

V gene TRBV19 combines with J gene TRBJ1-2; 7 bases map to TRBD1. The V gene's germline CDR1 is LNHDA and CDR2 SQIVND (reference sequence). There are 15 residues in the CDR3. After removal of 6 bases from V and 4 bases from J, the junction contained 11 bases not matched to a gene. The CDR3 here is CASSQIADRAYGYTF. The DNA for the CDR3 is TGTGCCAGTAGCCAAATTGCTGACAGGGCCTATGGCTACACCTTC. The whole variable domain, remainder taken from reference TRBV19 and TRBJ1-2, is DGGITQSPKYLFRKEGQNVTLSCEQNLNHDAMYWYRQDPGQGLRLIYYSQIVNDFQKGDIAEGYSVSREKKESFPLTVTSAQKNPTAFYLCASSQIADRAYGYTFGSGTRLTVV.

The CDR3 bases are TGTGCCACCAGCAGGGACTCCAGACAGTACTACGAGCAGTACTTC. It yields the protein CATSRDSRQYYEQYF. The V gene is TRBV15, the J gene TRBJ2-7; D may match TRBD1 or TRBD2 (5 bases each). The length of the CDR3 is 15 residues. The germline gives CDR1 LNHNV, CDR2 YYDKDF (reference sequence). Trimming took 3 bases from V and 3 from J, leaving 15 bases between them.

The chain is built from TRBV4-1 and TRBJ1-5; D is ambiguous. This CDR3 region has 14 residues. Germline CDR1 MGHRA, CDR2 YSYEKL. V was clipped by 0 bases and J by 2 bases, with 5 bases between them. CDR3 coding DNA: TGCGCCAGCAGCCAAGATGGGGGCAATCAGCCCCAGCATTTT. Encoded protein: CASSQDGGNQPQHF.

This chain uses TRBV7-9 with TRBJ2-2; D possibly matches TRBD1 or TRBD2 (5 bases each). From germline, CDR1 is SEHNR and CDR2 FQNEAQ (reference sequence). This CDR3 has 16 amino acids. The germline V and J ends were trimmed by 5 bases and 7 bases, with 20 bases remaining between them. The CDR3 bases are TGTGCCAGCAGCCCCCCGGGACGGGGCCAGGGCGGGGAGCTGTTTTTT. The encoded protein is CASSPPGRGQGGELFF.

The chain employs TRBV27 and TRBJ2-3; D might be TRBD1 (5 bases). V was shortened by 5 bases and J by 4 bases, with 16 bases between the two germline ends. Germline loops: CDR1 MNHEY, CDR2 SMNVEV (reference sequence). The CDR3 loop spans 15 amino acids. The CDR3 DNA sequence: TGTGCCAGCAGTACAGGTTCATTAGGTGCAGATACGCAGTATTTT. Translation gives CASSTGSLGADTQYF.

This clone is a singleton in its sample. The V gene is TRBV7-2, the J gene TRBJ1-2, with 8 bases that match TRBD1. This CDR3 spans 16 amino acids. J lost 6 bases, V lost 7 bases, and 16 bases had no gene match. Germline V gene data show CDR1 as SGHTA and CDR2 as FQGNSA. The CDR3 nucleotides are TGTGCCAGCAACCTTGTGCTGGGGCAGGGGGCCGATGGCTACACCTTC. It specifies CASNLVLGQGADGYTF.

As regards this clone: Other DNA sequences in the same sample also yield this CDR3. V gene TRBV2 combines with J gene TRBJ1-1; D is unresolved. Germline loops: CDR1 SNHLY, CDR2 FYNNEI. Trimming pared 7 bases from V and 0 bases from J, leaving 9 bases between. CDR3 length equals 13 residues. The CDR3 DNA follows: TGTGCCAGCATTAGGGAAGTGAACACTGAAGCTTTCTTT. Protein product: CASIREVNTEAFF.

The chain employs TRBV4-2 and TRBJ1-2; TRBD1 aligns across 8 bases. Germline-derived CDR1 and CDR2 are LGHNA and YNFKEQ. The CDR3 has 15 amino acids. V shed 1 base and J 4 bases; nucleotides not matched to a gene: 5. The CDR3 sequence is CASSQVDRASYGYTF. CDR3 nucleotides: TGTGCCAGCAGCCAAGTGGACAGGGCAAGCTATGGCTACACCTTC.

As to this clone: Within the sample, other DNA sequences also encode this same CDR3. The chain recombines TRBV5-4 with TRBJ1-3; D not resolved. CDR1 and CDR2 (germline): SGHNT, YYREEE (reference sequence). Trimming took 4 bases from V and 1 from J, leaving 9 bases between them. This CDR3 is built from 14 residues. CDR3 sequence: CASSPGLSGNTIYF. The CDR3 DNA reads TGTGCCAGCAGCCCGGGTTTATCTGGAAACACCATATATTTT.

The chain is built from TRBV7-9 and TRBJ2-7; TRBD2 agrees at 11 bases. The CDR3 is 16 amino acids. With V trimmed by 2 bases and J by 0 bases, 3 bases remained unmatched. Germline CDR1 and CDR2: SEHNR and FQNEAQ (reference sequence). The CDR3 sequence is CASSLTSGRSSYEQYF. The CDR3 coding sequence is TGTGCCAGCAGCTTAACTAGCGGGAGAAGCTCCTACGAGCAGTACTTC.

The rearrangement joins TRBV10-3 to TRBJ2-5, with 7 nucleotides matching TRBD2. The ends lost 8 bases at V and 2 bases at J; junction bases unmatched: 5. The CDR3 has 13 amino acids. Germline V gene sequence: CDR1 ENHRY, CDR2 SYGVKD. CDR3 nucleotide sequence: TGTGCCATCGGTACTAGCGTACAAGAGACCCAGTACTTC. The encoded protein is CAIGTSVQETQYF.

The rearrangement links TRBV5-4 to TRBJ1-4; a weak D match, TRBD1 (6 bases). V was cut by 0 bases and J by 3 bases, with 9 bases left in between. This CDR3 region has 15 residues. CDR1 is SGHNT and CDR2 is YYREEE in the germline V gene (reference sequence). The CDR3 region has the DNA TGTGCCAGCAGCTTGGTGCCAGGGGCTAATGAAAAACTGTTTTTT. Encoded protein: CASSLVPGANEKLFF.

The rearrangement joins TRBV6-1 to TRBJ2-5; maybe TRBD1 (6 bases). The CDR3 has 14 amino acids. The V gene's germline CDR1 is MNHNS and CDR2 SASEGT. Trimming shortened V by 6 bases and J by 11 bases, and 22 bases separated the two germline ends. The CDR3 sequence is CASRRRGGRLEQYF. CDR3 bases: TGTGCCAGCAGGAGGAGAGGGGGTCGATTGGAGCAGTACTTC.

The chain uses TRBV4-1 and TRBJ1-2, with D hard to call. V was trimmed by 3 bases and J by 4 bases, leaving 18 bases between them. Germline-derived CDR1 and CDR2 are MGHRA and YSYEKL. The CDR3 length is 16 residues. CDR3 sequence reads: CASSHQNTDGLYGYTF. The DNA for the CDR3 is TGCGCCAGCAGCCACCAGAATACTGACGGTCTCTATGGCTACACCTTC.

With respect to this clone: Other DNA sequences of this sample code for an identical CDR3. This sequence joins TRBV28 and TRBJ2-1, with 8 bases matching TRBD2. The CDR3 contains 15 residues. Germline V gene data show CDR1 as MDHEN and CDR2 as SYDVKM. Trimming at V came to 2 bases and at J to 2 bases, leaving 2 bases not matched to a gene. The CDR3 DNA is TGTGCCAGCAGTTTAACTAGCGGCACCTACAATGAGCAGTTCTTC. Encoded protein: CASSLTSGTYNEQFF.

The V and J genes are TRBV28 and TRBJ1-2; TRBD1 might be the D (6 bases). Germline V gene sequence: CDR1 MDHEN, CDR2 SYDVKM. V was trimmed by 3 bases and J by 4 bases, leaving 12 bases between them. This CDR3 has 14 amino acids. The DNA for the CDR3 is TGTGCCAGCAGTTTCTGGGGGCGAGGCTATGGCTACACCTTC. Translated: CASSFWGRGYGYTF.

The CDR3 DNA reads as TGTGCCAGCAGTGAAGGTTGGGAGGAGCAGTACTTC. Translated, it gives CASSEGWEEQYF. This sequence joins TRBV2 and TRBJ2-7; TRBD2 might be the D (5 bases). There are 12 residues in the CDR3. From germline, CDR1 is SNHLY and CDR2 FYNNEI. V dropped 1 base and J dropped 7 bases, with 8 bases sitting between them.

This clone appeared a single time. CDR3 region: CASSLNSRTSGGTDTQYF. CDR3 sequence (DNA): TGTGCCAGCAGCCTGAACTCCCGGACTAGCGGGGGCACAGATACGCAGTATTTT. The J gene is TRBJ2-3, the V gene TRBV7-2, with 12 nucleotides matching TRBD2. Germline V gene lookup returns CDR1 SGHTA and CDR2 FQGNSA. CDR3 length equals 18 residues. The ends lost 5 bases at V and 1 base at J; junction bases unmatched: 10.

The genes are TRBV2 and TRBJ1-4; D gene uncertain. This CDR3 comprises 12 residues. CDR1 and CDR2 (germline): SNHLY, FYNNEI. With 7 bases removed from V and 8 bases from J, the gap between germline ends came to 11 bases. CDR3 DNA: TGTGCCAGCAACCGGGCCGGCGAAAAACTGTTTTTT. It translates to CASNRAGEKLFF.

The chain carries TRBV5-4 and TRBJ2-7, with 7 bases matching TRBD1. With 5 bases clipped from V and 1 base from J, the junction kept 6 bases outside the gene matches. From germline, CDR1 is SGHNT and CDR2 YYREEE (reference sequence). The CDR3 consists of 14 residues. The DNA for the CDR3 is TGTGCCAGCAGGCCCTGGGGACAGTCCTACGAGCAGTACTTC. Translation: CASRPWGQSYEQYF. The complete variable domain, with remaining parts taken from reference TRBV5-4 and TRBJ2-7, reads ETGVTQSPTHLIKTRGQQVTLRCSSQSGHNTVSWYQQALGQGPQFIFQYYREEENGRGNFPPRFSGLQFPNYSSELNVNALELDDSALYLCASRPWGQSYEQYFGPGTRLTVT.